This entry describes one TCR beta chain. There is no known antigen for this receptor. Base quality data are lacking; no much larger clone is found one base away. Participants in the prospective study were enrolled through a virtual design, were aged about 18 to 100 years, and lived in roughly 24 United States geographic areas. In the prospective study, cohorts were assigned on the basis of participant-reported clinical history obtained from a screening survey and a study questionnaire. Recovered participants in ImmuneRACE Cohort 3 were defined by two consecutive negative NP/OP PCR tests, clearance by a healthcare professional, or resolution of symptoms. Mobile phlebotomists in the prospective study collected whole blood, serum and a nasopharyngeal or oropharyngeal swab from every participant. Prospective study participants could optionally give additional blood draws and questionnaires over an approximately two-month period. Before DNA extraction, prospective study blood samples were shipped either frozen or at room temperature.

The data derive from a study of blood T cell repertoires in COVID-19 (dated by TCRdb to 2018 to 2020). Background on the whole study: The collaborator samples originated in the United States, Italy and Spain and spanned the acute and convalescent phases of COVID-19. The material from the prospective study consisted of cDNA or gDNA derived from T cells, B-cell-depleted T cells, or PBMCs. Where available, HLA class I and class II types were taken from metadata supplied by the sample provider and were not determined by assay-based typing. The dataset comprised deeply sampled blood TCRbeta repertoires from subjects exposed to, actively infected with, or recovered from COVID-19. The samples were drawn from the first 160 participants of the ongoing ImmuneRACE study and from 1,254 subjects provided by 6 global collaborators. The sample metadata nearly always contained a de-identified subject ID, COVID-19 status, age in years and sex. The repertoires were released in a freely available public database meant as a resource for research on the immune response to SARS-CoV-2. Points the paper makes about the study in general: The quantity of clinical and demographic metadata differed by source and by participant and was supplied without curation.

According to the germline V gene (reference sequence), CDR1 reads MNHEY and CDR2 reads SMNVEV. Trimming leaves V shorter by 2 bases and J shorter by 4 bases, with the junction holding 4 bases beyond the gene matches. Measured from the cysteine to the phenylalanine, the CDR3 is 15 residues long. CDR3 DNA is the only sequence kept; it has 45 bases, read in frame from the first base. The immunoSEQ Assay, a bias-controlled multiplex PCR, was used to amplify TCRbeta CDR3 regions from genomic DNA. Turning to the authors' computational methods: The number of nucleated cells in each sample was estimated by amplification of reference gene primers within the assay. Sequence reads were collapsed and filtered to measure the absolute abundance of every unique TCRbeta CDR3 rearrangement. For each sample, productive Simpson clonality was calculated as the square root of Simpson's diversity index over productive rearrangements. TCRdb stores this immuneACCESS table with in-frame sequences only. Part of the clones is absent; in the studies checked, under half of the shortfall reflects unresolved V genes, and no reason is known for the rest. V, J and clone size reflect that table, while D and trimming were determined from the DNA. The sample table contains a few hundred thousand clones; only one count was recorded for 80% to 90% of them. Of the sample, around 2% falls within the top ten clones.

The clonotype comes from a woman under 30 who had recovered from COVID-19. The sequencing sample was made of PBMCs or T cells enriched from blood (not recorded which). This chain is built from TRBV27 and TRBJ2-1; TRBD1 aligns with 8 central bases. The sequenced DNA is TGTGCCAGCAGTTTAACTACAGGGGGTTACAATGAGCAGTTCTTC. It encodes CASSLTTGGYNEQFF.